Listed below are T cell receptor beta chains from one sample, sequenced in a study of T cell responses to AZD1222 COVID-19 vaccine. The table came from immunoSEQ multiplex PCR; TCRdb's copy has only in-frame clones and leaves some out. The sample has some 150,000 clones, roughly 90% seen once. Sequenced here: peripheral blood, sampled on day 0 of AZD1222 vaccination. The receptors derive from an adult in good health. CDR3s include the opening cysteine and the closing phenylalanine or tryptophan. D genes are given only for firm matches. Clone sizes are given selectively: once, few, many, or a class where the clone is expanded.

length	V	D	size	J	CDR3	DNA
14	TRBV7-9	-	once	TRBJ1-1	CASSFPGPNTEAFF	TGTGCCAGCAGCTTTCCGGGTCCGAACACTGAAGCTTTCTTT
15	TRBV28	TRBD1	-	TRBJ1-4	CASSSRTGEREKLFF	TGTGCCAGCAGTTCAAGGACAGGGGAAAGGGAAAAACTGTTTTTT
14	TRBV4-2	TRBD2	-	TRBJ2-1	CASRPSGGANEQFF	TGTGCCAGCAGGCCTAGCGGGGGGGCCAATGAGCAGTTCTTC
15	TRBV12-5	-	-	TRBJ1-5	CASPSGGGYNQPQHF	TGTGCTAGTCCATCGGGCGGGGGTTATAATCAGCCCCAGCATTTT
12	TRBV28	-	-	TRBJ2-7	CASSLGGEPVYF	TGTGCCAGCAGTTTAGGCGGGGAGCCAGTTTACTTC
17	TRBV14	-	-	TRBJ1-2	CASSQVGGLSLNYGYTF	TGTGCCAGCAGCCAAGTGGGGGGGCTCTCCCTCAACTATGGCTACACCTTC
15	TRBV15	TRBD2	-	TRBJ2-3	CATSGRAGEIDTQYF	TGTGCCACCAGCGGAAGAGCGGGAGAGATAGATACGCAGTATTTT
12	TRBV12-3/TRBV12-4	-	-	TRBJ1-2	CASSSDRYGYTF	TGTGCCAGCAGCTCGGACAGATATGGCTACACCTTC
10	TRBV29-1	-	-	TRBJ2-3	CSVVWDTQYF	TGCAGCGTTGTGTGGGATACGCAGTATTTT
11	TRBV5-1	-	-	TRBJ1-2	CASSLGPGYTF	TGCGCCAGCAGCTTGGGGCCGGGCTACACCTTC
15	TRBV3-1/TRBV3-2	TRBD1	once	TRBJ1-6	CASSYQGDSDSPLHF	TGTGCCAGCAGCTATCAGGGGGATTCGGATTCACCCCTCCACTTT
15	TRBV19	-	-	TRBJ1-5	CASRFRRNSNQPQHF	TGTGCCAGTAGGTTCAGGAGAAATAGCAATCAGCCCCAGCATTTT
15	TRBV7-2	-	-	TRBJ1-3	CASSGRAMGGNTIYF	TGTGCCAGCTCCGGGAGGGCTATGGGGGGAAACACCATATATTTT
15	TRBV13	-	once	TRBJ1-6	CASSSRGRINSPLHF	TGTGCCAGCAGCTCCCGTGGGAGGATTAATTCACCCCTCCACTTT
15	TRBV11-3	TRBD1	-	TRBJ1-1	CASSPRQGANTEAFF	TGTGCCAGCAGCCCAAGACAGGGGGCGAACACTGAAGCTTTCTTT
11	TRBV20-1	-	-	TRBJ1-1	CSAVRGTEAFF	TGCAGTGCCGTCAGGGGAACTGAAGCTTTCTTT
14	TRBV28	TRBD1	-	TRBJ1-1	CASGRTGVVAEAFF	TGTGCCAGCGGGCGGACAGGGGTTGTTGCTGAAGCTTTCTTT